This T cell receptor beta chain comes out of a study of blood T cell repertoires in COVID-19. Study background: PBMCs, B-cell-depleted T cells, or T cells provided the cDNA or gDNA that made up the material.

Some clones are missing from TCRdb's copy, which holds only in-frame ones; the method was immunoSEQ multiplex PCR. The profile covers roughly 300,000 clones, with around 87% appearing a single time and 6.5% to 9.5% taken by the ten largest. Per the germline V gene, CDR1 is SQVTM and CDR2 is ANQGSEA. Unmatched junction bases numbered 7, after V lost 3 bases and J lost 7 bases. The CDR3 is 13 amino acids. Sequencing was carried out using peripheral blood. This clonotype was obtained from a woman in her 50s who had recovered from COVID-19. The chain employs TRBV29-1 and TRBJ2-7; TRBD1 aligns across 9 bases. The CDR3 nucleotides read TGCAGCGTTGAGGACAGGGGAAGGAGGGAGCAGTACTTC. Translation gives CSVEDRGRREQYF.